This entry concerns a single TCR beta chain. In the original workflow: Cell counts per sample came from amplifying reference gene primers. Profiling relied on immunoSEQ multiplex PCR, and the TCRdb table lists in-frame clones only, not all of them. That table gives V, J and clone size, and the DNA gave D and trimming. The sample has about 180,000 clones, roughly 88% seen once. This entry is derived from a study of blood T cell repertoires in COVID-19. Participant-given clinical history determined each cohort assignment. Germline V gene lookup returns CDR1 LNHNV and CDR2 YYDKDF (reference sequence). The CDR3 is 17 residues long. Germline trimming cut 4 bases from V and 3 bases from J; bases unmatched to any gene: 8.

V gene TRBV15 combines with J gene TRBJ2-1; 11 nucleotides align to TRBD2. Sequenced material: PBMCs or T cells enriched from blood (not recorded which). The clonotype comes from a man between 45 and 60 years old who had recovered from COVID-19. This CDR3 reads CATSNRVLAGDYNEQFF. The CDR3 nucleotides are TGTGCCACCAGCAATCGGGTACTAGCGGGGGACTACAATGAGCAGTTCTTC. The whole variable domain, filled in from reference TRBV15 and TRBJ2-1, reads DAMVIQNPRYQVTQFGKPVTLSCSQTLNHNVMYWYQQKSSQAPKLLFHYYDKDFNNEADTPDNFQSRRPNTSFCFLDIRSPGLGDTAMYLCATSNRVLAGDYNEQFFGPGTRLTVL.